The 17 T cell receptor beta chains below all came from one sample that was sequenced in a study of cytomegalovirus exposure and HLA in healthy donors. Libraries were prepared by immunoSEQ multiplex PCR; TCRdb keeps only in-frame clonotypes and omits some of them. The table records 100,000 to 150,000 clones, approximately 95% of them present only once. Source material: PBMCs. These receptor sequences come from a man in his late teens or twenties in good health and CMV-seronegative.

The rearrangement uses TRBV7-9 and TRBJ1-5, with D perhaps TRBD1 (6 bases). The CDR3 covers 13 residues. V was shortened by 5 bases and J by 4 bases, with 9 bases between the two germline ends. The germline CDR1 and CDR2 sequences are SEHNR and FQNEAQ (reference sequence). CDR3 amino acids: CASSPTGNQPQHF. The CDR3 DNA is TGTGCCAGCAGCCCTACAGGGAATCAGCCCCAGCATTTT.

CDR3 bases: TGTGCCAGCAGCGTAGGTCGGGGTTATGGCTACGAGCAGTACTTC. It codes for CASSVGRGYGYEQYF. The chain couples TRBV9 to TRBJ2-7; TRBD2 is a possible D gene (5 bases). Germline CDR1 and CDR2: SGDLS and YYNGEE. This CDR3 has 15 amino acids. Trimming removed 0 bases from V and 3 bases from J, with 13 bases in between.

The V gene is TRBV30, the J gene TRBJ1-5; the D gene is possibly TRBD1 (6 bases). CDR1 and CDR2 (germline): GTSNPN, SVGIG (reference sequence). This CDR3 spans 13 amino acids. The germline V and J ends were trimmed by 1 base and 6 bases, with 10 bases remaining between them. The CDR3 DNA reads TGTGCCTGGAGTGAGGACAGACTTCAGCCCCAGCATTTT. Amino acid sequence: CAWSEDRLQPQHF.

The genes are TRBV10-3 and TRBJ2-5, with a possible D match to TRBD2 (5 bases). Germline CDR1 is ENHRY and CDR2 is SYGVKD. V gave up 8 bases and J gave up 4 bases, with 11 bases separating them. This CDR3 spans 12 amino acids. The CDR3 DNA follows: TGTGCCATCCGGGATGGGCTAGAGACCCAGTACTTC. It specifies CAIRDGLETQYF.

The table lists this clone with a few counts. As DNA, the CDR3 is TGCGCCAGCAGCCAAGGAACGGGACTCTCGAACACTGAAGCTTTCTTT. Translated, it gives CASSQGTGLSNTEAFF. The chain uses TRBV4-1 and TRBJ1-1, with a possible D match to TRBD1 (5 bases). The CDR3 totals 16 residues. V was clipped by 1 base and J by 1 base, with 13 bases between them. CDR1 and CDR2 from the germline V gene are MGHRA and YSYEKL.

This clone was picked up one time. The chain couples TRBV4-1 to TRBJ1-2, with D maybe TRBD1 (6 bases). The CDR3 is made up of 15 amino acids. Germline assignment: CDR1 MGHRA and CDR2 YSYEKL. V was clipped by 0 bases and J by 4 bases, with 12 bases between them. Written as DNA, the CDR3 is TGCGCCAGCAGCCAAGAAGCGCAGGGGATCTATGGCTACACCTTC. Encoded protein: CASSQEAQGIYGYTF.

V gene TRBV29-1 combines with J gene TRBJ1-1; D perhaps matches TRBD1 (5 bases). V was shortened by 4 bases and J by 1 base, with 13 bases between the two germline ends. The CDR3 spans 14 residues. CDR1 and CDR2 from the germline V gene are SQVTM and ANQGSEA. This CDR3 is CSVGGGVGNTEAFF. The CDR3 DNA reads TGCAGCGTTGGCGGGGGGGTCGGGAACACTGAAGCTTTCTTT.

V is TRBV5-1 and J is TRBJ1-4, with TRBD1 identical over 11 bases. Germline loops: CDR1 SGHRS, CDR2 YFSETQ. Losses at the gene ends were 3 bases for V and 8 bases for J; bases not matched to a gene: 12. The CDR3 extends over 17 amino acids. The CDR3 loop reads CASSWGRTGTGGEKLFF. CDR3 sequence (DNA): TGCGCCAGCAGCTGGGGGCGAACCGGGACAGGGGGAGAAAAACTGTTTTTT.

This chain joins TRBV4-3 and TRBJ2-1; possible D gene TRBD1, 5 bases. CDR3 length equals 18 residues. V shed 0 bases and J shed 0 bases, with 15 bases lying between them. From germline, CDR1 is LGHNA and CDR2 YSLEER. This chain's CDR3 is CASSQEGQGSGSYNEQFF. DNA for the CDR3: TGCGCCAGCAGCCAAGAGGGGCAGGGCTCGGGCTCCTACAATGAGCAGTTCTTC.

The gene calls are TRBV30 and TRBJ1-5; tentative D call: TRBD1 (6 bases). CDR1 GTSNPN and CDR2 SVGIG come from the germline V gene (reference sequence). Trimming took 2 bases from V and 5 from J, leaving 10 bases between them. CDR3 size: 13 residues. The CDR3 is CAWSQQGHQPQHF. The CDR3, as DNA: TGTGCCTGGAGTCAACAGGGACATCAGCCCCAGCATTTT.

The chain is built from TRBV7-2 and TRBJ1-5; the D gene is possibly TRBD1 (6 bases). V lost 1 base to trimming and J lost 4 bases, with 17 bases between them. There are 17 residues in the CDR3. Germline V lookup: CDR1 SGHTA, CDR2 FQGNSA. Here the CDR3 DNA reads TGTGCCAGCAGCTTAGTACGTGCCGGGACAACGAATCAGCCCCAGCATTTT. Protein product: CASSLVRAGTTNQPQHF.

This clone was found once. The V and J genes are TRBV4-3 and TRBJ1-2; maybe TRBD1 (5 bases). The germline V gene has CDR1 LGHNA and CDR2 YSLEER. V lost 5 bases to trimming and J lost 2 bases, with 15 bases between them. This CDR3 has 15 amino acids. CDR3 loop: CASSNVLDSNYGYTF. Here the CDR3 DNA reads TGCGCCAGCAGCAACGTCTTAGACAGCAACTATGGCTACACCTTC.

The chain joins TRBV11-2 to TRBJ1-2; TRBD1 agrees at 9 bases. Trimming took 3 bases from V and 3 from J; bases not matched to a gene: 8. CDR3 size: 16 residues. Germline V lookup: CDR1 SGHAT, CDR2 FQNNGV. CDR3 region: CASSLFWTGDDYGYTF. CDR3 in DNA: TGTGCCAGCAGCTTGTTTTGGACAGGGGACGACTATGGCTACACCTTC.

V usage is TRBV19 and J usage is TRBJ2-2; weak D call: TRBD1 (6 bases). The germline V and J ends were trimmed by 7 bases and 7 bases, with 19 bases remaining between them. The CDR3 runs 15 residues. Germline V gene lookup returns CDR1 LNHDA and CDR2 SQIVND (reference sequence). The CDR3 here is CASTATGGFGGELFF. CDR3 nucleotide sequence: TGTGCCAGTACTGCGACAGGTGGTTTCGGCGGGGAGCTGTTTTTT.

CDR3 amino acids: CASSQDRGDSNLYEQYF. CDR3 nucleotide sequence: TGCGCCAGCAGCCAAGATCGAGGGGACAGCAACCTTTACGAGCAGTACTTC. V is TRBV4-3 and J is TRBJ2-7, with 7 bases lining up with TRBD1. Germline CDR1 LGHNA, CDR2 YSLEER. The CDR3 totals 17 residues. The J segment lost 4 bases and the V segment lost 0 bases, leaving 12 bases of the junction unmatched.

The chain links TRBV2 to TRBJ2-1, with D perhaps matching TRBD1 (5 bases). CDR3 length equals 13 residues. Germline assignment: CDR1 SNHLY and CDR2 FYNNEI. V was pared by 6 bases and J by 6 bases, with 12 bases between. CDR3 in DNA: TGTGCCAGCAGAGCCGACAGTTCCAATGAGCAGTTCTTC. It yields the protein CASRADSSNEQFF.

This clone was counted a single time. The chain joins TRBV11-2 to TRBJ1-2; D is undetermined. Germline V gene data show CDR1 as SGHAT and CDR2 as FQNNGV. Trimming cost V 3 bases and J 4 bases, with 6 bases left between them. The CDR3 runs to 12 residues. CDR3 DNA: TGTGCCAGCAGCTTTGGCAGCTATGGCTACACCTTC. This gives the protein CASSFGSYGYTF.